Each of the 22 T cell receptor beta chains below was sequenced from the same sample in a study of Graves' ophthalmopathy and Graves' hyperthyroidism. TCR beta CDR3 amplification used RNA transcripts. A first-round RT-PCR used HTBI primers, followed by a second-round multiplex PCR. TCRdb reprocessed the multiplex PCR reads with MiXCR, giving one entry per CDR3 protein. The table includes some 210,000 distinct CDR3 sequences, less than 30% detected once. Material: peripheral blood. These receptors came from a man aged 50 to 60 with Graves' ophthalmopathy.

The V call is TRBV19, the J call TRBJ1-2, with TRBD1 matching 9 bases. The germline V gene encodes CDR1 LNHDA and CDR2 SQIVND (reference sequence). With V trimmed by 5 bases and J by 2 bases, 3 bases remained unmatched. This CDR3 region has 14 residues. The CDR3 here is CASSAGTGNYGYTF. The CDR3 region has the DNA TGTGCCAGTAGTGCAGGGACAGGGAACTATGGCTACACCTTC.

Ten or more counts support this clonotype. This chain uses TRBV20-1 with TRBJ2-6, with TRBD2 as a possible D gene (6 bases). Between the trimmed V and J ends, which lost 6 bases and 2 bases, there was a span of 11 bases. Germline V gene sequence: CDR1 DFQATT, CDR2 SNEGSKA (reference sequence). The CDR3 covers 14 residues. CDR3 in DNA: TGCAGTGCCAGGCGGGAAACTGGGGCCAACGTCCTGACTTTC. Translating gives CSARRETGANVLTF.

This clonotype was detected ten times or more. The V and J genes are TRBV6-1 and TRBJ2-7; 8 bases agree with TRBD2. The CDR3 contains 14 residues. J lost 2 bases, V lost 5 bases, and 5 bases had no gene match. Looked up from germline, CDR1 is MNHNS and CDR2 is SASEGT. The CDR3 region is CASSPAGAAYEQYF. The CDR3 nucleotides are TGTGCCAGCAGTCCAGCGGGAGCGGCCTACGAGCAGTACTTC.

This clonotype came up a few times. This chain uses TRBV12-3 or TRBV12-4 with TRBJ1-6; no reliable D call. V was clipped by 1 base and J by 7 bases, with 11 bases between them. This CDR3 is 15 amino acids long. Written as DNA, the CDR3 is TGTGCCAGCAGTTTAGAGCCAACCAGGAATTCACCCCTCCACTTT. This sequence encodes CASSLEPTRNSPLHF.

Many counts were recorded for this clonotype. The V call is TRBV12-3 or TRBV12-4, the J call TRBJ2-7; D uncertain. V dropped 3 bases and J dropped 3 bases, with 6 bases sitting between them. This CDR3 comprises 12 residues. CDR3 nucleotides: TGTGCCAGCAGTTTCGGGCACTACGAGCAGTACTTC. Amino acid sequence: CASSFGHYEQYF.

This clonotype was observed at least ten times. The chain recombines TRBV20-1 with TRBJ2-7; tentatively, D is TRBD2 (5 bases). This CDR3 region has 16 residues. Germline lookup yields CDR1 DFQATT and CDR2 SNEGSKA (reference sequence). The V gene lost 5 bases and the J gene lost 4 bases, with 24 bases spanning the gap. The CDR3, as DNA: TGCAGTGCTCACAAATCCCGAGGGCCCAAGGGATACGAGCAGTACTTC. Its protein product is CSAHKSRGPKGYEQYF.

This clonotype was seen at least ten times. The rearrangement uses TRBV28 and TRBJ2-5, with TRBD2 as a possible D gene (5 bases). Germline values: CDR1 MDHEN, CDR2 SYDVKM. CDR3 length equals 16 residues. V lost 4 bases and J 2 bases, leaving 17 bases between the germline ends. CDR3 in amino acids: CASSSPISGSQETQYF. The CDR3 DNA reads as TGTGCCAGCAGTTCCCCGATCTCGGGGTCACAAGAGACCCAGTACTTC.

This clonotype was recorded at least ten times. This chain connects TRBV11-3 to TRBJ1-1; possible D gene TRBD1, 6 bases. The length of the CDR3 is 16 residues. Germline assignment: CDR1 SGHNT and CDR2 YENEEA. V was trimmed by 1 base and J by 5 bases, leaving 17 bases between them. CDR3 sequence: CASSLGGGFGGTEAFF. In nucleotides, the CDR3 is TGTGCCAGCAGCTTAGGCGGGGGCTTTGGAGGAACTGAAGCTTTCTTT.

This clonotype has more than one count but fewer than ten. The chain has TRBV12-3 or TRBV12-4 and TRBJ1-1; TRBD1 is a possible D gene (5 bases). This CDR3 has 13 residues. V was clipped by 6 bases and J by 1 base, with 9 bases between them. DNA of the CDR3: TGTGCCAGCAGCAGACAGCAGAACACTGAAGCTTTCTTT. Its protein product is CASSRQQNTEAFF.

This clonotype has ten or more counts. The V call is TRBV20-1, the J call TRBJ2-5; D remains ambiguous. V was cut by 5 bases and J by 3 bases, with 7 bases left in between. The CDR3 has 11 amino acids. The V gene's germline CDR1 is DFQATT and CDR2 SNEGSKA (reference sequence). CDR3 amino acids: CSAGWEETQYF. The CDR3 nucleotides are TGCAGTGCTGGCTGGGAAGAGACCCAGTACTTC.

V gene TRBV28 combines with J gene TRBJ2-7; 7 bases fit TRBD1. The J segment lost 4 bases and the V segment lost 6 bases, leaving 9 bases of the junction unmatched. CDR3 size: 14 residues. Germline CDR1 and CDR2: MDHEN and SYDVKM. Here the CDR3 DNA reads TGTGCCAGCAGGGAGACAGGGATGATTTACGAGCAGTACTTC. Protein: CASRETGMIYEQYF.

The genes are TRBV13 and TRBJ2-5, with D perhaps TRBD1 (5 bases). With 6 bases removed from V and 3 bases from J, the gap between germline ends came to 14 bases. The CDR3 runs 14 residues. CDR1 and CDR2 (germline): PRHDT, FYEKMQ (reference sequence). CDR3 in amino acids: CASSPRQFKETQYF. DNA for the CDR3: TGTGCCAGCAGTCCCCGACAGTTTAAAGAGACCCAGTACTTC.

The CDR3 sequence: CASSLAPAGTYEQYF. CDR3 DNA sequence: TGTGCCAGCAGTCTCGCACCGGCAGGGACCTACGAGCAGTACTTC. This chain links TRBV6-1 with TRBJ2-7; D perhaps matches TRBD1 (5 bases). CDR1 and CDR2 (germline): MNHNS, SASEGT. Trimming shortened V by 5 bases and J by 2 bases, and 16 bases separated the two germline ends. The CDR3 spans 15 residues.

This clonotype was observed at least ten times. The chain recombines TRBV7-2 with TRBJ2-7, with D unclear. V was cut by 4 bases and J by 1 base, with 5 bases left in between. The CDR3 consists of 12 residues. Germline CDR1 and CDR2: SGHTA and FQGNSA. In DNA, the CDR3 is TGTGCCAGCAGCTCCGAGTCCTACGAGCAGTACTTC. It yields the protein CASSSESYEQYF. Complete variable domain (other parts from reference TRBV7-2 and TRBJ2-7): GAGVSQSPSNKVTEKGKDVELRCDPISGHTALYWYRQSLGQGLEFLIYFQGNSAPDKSGLPSDRFSAERTGGSVSTLTIQRTQQEDSAVYLCASSSESYEQYFGPGTRLTVT.

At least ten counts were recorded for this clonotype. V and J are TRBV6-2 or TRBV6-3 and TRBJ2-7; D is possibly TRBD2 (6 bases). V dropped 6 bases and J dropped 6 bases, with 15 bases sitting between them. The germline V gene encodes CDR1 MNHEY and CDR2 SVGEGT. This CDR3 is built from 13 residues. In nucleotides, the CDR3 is TGTGCCAGCAGAAGAGAAGGGACTTCCGAGCAGTACTTC. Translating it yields CASRREGTSEQYF.

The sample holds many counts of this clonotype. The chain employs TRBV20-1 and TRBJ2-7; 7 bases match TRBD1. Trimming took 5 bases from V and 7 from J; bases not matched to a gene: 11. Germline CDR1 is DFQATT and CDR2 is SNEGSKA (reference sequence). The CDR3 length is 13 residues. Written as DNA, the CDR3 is TGCAGTGCTTCCCGGGACAGACCTGGGGAGCAGTACTTC. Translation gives CSASRDRPGEQYF.

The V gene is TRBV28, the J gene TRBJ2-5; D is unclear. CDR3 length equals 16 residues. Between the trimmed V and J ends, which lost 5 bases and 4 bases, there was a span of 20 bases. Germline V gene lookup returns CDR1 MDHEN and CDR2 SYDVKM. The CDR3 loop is CASSPPGRRGGETQYF. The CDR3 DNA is TGTGCCAGCAGTCCCCCCGGGCGTCGCGGTGGAGAGACCCAGTACTTC.

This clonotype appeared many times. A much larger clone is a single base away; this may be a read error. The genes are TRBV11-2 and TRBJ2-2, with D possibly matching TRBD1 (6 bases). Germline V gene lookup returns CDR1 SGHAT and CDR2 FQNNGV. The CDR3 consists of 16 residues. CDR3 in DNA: TGTGCCAGCAGCTTTACCACAGGGACGAGCACCAGGGAGCTGTTTTTT. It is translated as CASSFTTGTSTRELFF.

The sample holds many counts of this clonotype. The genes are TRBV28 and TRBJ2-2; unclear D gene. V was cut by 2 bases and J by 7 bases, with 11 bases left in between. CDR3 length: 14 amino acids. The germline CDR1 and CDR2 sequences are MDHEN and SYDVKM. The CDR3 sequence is CASSLVSGIGELFF. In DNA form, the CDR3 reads TGTGCCAGCAGTTTAGTTTCTGGGATCGGGGAGCTGTTTTTT. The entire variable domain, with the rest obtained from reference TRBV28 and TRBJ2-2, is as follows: DVKVTQSSRYLVKRTGEKVFLECVQDMDHENMFWYRQDPGLGLRLIYFSYDVKMKEKGDIPEGYSVSREKKERFSLILESASTNQTSMYLCASSLVSGIGELFFGEGSRLTVL.

This chain's CDR3 is CASSEAPVRSPLHF. The CDR3, as DNA: TGTGCCAGCAGTGAAGCGCCGGTCCGTTCACCCCTCCACTTT. The V gene is TRBV6-1, the J gene TRBJ1-6; D not certain. Per germline, CDR1 MNHNS and CDR2 SASEGT. V lost 0 bases and J lost 9, with 9 bases in between. The CDR3 is made up of 14 amino acids.

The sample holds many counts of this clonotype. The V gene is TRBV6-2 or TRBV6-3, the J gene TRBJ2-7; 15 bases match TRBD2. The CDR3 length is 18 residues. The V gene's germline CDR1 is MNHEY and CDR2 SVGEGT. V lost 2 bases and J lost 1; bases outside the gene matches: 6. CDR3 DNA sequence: TGTGCCAGCAGTTACGCGGGACTAGCGGGAGGCCGGTCCTACGAGCAGTACTTC. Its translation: CASSYAGLAGGRSYEQYF.

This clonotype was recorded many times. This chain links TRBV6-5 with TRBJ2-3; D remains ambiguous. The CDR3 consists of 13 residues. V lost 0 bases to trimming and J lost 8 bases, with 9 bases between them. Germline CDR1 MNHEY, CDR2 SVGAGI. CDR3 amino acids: CASSYSNMGTQYF. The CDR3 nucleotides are TGTGCCAGCAGTTACTCGAATATGGGTACGCAGTATTTT.